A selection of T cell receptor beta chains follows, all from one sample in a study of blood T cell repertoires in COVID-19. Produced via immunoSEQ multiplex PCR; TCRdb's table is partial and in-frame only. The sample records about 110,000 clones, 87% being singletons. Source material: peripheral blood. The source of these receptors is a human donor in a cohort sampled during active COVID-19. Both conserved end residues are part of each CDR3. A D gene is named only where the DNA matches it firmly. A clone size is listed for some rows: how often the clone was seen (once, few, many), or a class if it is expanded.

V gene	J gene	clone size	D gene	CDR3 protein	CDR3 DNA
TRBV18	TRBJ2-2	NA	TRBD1	CASSDRGPGELFF	TGTGCCAGCTCAGACAGGGGTCCCGGGGAGCTGTTTTTT
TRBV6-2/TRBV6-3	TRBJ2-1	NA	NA	CASSPGDSNEQFF	TGTGCCAGCAGCCCTGGAGATTCGAATGAGCAGTTCTTC
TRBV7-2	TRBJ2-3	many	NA	CASSLQRVADTQYF	TGTGCCAGCAGCTTGCAGCGGGTCGCGGATACGCAGTATTTT
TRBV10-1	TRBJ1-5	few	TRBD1	CASSLDRDQPQHF	TGCGCCAGCAGCCTCGACAGGGATCAGCCCCAGCATTTT
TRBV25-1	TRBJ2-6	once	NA	CASSESRRSGANVLTF	TGTGCCAGCAGTGAATCTCGGCGGTCTGGGGCCAACGTCCTGACTTTC
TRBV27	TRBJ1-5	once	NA	CASSLRVTQPQHF	TGTGCCAGCAGTTTAAGAGTCACTCAGCCCCAGCATTTT
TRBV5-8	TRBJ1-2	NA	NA	CASSLLGASYGYTF	TGTGCCAGCAGCTTGCTGGGGGCTTCCTATGGCTACACCTTC
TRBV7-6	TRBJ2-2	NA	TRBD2	CASSLGLAGNTGELFF	TGTGCCAGCAGCTTAGGCCTAGCGGGCAACACCGGGGAGCTGTTTTTT
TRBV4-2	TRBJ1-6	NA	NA	CASSQEGNSYNSPLHF	TGTGCCAGCAGCCAAGAGGGTAACAGTTATAATTCACCCCTCCACTTT
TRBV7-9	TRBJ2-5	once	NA	CASSSPGSVFPETQYF	TGTGCCAGCAGCTCCCCAGGGTCGGTCTTCCCAGAGACCCAGTACTTC
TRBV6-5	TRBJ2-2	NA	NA	CASRDTFTGELFF	TGTGCCAGCAGAGACACCTTCACCGGGGAGCTGTTTTTT
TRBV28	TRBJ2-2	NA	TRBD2	CASGYSGRGTGELFF	TGTGCCAGCGGATATAGCGGGAGAGGCACCGGGGAGCTGTTTTTT
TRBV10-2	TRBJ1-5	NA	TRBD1	CASSEPKAGGFNQPQHF	TGCGCCAGCAGTGAGCCCAAGGCAGGGGGCTTCAATCAGCCCCAGCATTTT
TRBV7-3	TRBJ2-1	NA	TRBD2	CASSYYPAGGEQFF	TGTGCCAGCAGCTATTATCCAGCGGGAGGTGAGCAGTTCTTC
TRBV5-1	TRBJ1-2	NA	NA	CASSLGTGGGYTF	TGCGCCAGCAGCTTGGGTACAGGCGGCGGCTACACCTTC
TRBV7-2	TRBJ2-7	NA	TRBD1	CASSNRQGGDEQYF	TGTGCCAGCAGCAATCGACAGGGTGGAGACGAGCAGTACTTC
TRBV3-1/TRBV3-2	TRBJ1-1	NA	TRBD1	CASRGRARGTEAFF	TGTGCCAGCAGGGGTAGGGCCAGGGGGACTGAAGCTTTCTTT
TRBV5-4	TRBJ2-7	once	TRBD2	CASSTALAGAYEQYF	TGTGCCAGCAGCACCGCGCTAGCGGGGGCCTACGAGCAGTACTTC
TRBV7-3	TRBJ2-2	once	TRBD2	CASSLTASGRADTGELFF	TGTGCCAGCAGCTTAACTGCTAGCGGGAGAGCGGACACCGGGGAGCTGTTTTTT
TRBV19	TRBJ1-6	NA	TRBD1	CASSTLGTGDSPLHF	TGTGCCAGTAGTACACTGGGGACAGGGGACTCACCCCTCCACTTT
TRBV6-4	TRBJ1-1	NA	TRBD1	CASRRTGNTEAFF	TGTGCCAGCAGGCGGACAGGGAACACTGAAGCTTTCTTT
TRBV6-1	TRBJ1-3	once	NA	CASSEALTVSGNTIYF	TGTGCCAGCAGTGAAGCGCTTACAGTCTCTGGAAACACCATATATTTT
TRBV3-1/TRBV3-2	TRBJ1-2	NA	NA	CASSSGQLYGYTF	TGTGCCAGCAGCTCCGGACAGTTATATGGCTACACCTTC
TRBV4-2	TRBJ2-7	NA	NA	CASSQEGVVASYEQYF	TGTGCCAGCAGCCAAGAGGGTGTGGTAGCGAGCTACGAGCAGTACTTC
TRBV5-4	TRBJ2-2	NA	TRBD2	CASSLGASGRAAGELFF	TGTGCCAGCAGCCTGGGGGCTAGCGGGAGGGCCGCCGGGGAGCTGTTTTTT
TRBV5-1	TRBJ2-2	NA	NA	CASSLLATNTGELFF	TGCGCCAGCAGCCTGTTAGCCACGAACACCGGGGAGCTGTTTTTT
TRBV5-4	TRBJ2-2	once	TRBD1	CASSDGRQGPNTGELFF	TGTGCCAGCAGCGATGGGAGACAGGGCCCCAACACCGGGGAGCTGTTTTTT
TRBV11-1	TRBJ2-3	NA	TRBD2	CASSFTSGGRTDTQYF	TGTGCCAGCAGCTTCACTAGCGGGGGGCGAACAGATACGCAGTATTTT
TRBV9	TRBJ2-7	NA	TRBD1	CASSERQGTYEQYF	TGTGCCAGCAGCGAGAGACAGGGAACCTACGAGCAGTACTTC
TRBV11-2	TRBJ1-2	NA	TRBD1	CASSISQGARYGYTF	TGTGCCAGCAGCATCTCACAGGGGGCGAGGTATGGCTACACCTTC
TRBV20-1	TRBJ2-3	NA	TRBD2	CSASDGRGDTQYF	TGCAGTGCTAGTGACGGGCGGGGGGATACGCAGTATTTT
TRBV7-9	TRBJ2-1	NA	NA	CASRPDSLFNEQFF	TGTGCCAGCCGGCCCGACAGCCTATTCAATGAGCAGTTCTTC
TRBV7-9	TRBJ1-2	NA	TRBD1	CASSLGQEYGYTF	TGTGCCAGCAGCTTGGGACAGGAGTATGGCTACACCTTC
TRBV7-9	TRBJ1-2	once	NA	CASSLSRDTSEGYTF	TGTGCCAGCAGCTTAAGCCGGGACACGTCAGAGGGCTACACCTTC
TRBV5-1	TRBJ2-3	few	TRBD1	CASSHDLTGAPTQYF	TGCGCCAGCAGCCACGACCTCACAGGGGCTCCTACGCAGTATTTT
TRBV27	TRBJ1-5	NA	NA	CASSSGRVGGSGNQPQHF	TGTGCCAGCAGTTCTGGTCGGGTAGGAGGGTCGGGCAATCAGCCCCAGCATTTT
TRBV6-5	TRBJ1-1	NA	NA	CASSDSGTRNTEAFF	TGTGCCAGCAGTGACTCCGGGACACGGAACACTGAAGCTTTCTTT
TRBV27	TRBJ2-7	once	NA	CASSFKYSESYEQYF	TGTGCCAGCAGTTTCAAATACAGTGAATCCTACGAGCAGTACTTC
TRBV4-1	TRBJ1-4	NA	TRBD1	CASSQDRTGQRNEKLFF	TGCGCCAGCAGCCAAGATCGAACGGGACAGCGGAATGAAAAACTGTTTTTT
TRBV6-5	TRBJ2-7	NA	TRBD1	CASSYPPGQGALGAYF	TGTGCCAGCAGTTACCCTCCGGGACAGGGGGCGCTGGGGGCGTACTTC
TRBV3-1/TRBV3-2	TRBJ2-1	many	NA	CASRDAGLSYNEQFF	TGTGCCAGCAGAGATGCAGGGTTATCCTACAATGAGCAGTTCTTC
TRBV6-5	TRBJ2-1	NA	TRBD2	CASSLGLEEFF	TGTGCCAGCAGCCTCGGACTAGAGGAGTTCTTC
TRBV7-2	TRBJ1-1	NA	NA	CASSLAQEAEAFF	TGTGCCAGCAGCTTAGCGCAGGAGGCTGAAGCTTTCTTT
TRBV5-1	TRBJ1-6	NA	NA	CASREENSPLHF	TGCGCCAGCAGAGAGGAAAATTCACCCCTCCACTTT
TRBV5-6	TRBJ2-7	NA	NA	CASSLLGFEQYF	TGTGCCAGCAGCTTGTTGGGCTTCGAGCAGTACTTC
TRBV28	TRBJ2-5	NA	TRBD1	CASPPPGQGAGETQYF	TGTGCCAGCCCTCCACCGGGACAGGGGGCAGGAGAGACCCAGTACTTC
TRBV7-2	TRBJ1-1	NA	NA	CASSLAGGASTEAFF	TGTGCCAGCAGCTTAGCGGGGGGGGCGAGCACTGAAGCTTTCTTT